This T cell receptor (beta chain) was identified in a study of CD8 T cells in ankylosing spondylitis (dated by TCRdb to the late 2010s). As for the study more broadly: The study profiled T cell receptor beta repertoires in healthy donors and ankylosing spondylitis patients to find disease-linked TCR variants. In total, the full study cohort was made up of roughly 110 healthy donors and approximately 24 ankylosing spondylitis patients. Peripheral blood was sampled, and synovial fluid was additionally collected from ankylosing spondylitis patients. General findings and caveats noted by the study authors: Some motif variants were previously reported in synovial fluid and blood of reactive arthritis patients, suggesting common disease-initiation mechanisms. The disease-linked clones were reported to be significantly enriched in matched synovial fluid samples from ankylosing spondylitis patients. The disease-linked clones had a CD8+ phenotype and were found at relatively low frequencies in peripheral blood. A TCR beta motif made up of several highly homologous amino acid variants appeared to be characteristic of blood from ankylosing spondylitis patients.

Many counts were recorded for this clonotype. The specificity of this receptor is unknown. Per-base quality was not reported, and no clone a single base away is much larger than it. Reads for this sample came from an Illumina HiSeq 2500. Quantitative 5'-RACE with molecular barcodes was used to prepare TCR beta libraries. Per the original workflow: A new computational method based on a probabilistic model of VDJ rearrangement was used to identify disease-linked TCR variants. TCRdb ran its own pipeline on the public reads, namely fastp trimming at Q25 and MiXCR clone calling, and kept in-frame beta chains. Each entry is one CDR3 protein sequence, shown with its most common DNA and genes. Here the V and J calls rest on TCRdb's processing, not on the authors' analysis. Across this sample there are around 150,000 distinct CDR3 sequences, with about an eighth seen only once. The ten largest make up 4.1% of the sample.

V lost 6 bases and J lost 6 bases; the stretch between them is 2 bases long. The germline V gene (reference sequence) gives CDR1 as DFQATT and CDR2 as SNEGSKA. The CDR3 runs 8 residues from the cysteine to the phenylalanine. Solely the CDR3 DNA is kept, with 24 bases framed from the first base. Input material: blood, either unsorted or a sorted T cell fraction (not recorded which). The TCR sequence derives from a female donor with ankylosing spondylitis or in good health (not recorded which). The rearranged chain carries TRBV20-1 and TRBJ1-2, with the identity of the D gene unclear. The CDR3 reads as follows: CSADGYTF. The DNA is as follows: TGCAGTGCGGATGGCTACACCTTC.